A selection of T cell receptor beta chains follows, all from one sample in a study of shared clonotypes between healthy human individuals. Here immunoSEQ multiplex PCR was the method, and the copy in TCRdb shows in-frame clones only, minus some. Of over 850,000 clones listed, about four fifths are singletons. The specimen sequenced was memory CD4+ T cells from PBMCs. The source is a man between 18 and 29 years old in good health. Some clones in this sample may be carry-over from other donors' samples. CDR3s include the opening cysteine and the closing phenylalanine or tryptophan. A D gene is named only where the DNA matches it firmly. Size values are once, few and many counts, or a class for expanded clones, and some rows have none.

J gene	D gene	clone size	V gene	CDR3 protein	CDR3 DNA
TRBJ2-3	TRBD1	-	TRBV9	CASRRDSHTDTQYF	TGTGCCAGCCGCCGGGACAGTCACACAGATACGCAGTATTTT
TRBJ2-5	TRBD1	-	TRBV11-3	CASSSHPGQGSAETQYF	TGTGCCAGCAGCTCCCATCCGGGACAGGGGAGTGCAGAGACCCAGTACTTC
TRBJ2-3	TRBD2	-	TRBV4-2	CASSQEVRLAGYTDTQYF	TGTGCCAGCAGCCAAGAAGTACGACTAGCGGGCTACACAGATACGCAGTATTTT
TRBJ2-5	-	-	TRBV11-3	CASSAGGDLETQYF	TGTGCCAGCAGCGCAGGTGGGGATCTGGAGACCCAGTACTTC
TRBJ2-3	-	-	TRBV5-4	CASSLRSHQDTQYF	TGTGCCAGCAGCTTGCGGAGCCACCAAGATACGCAGTATTTT
TRBJ1-1	-	-	TRBV11-3	CASSQTGPFF	TGTGCCAGCAGCCAAACTGGCCCTTTCTTT
TRBJ2-6	-	-	TRBV5-1	CASANGRSPISGANVLTF	TGCGCCAGCGCCAACGGAAGGAGCCCTATCTCTGGGGCCAACGTCCTGACTTTC
TRBJ2-3	-	-	TRBV12-2	CASRFSIAGGPRYF	TGTGCAAGTCGCTTCAGTATAGCGGGGGGGCCCCGGTATTTT
TRBJ2-3	TRBD1	-	TRBV29-1	CSVYDRGDTDTQYF	TGCAGCGTTTACGACAGGGGTGACACAGATACGCAGTATTTT
TRBJ2-5	TRBD1	-	TRBV7-2	CASSLGQGLGETQYF	TGTGCCAGCAGCCTAGGACAGGGTCTCGGGGAGACCCAGTACTTC
TRBJ1-1	TRBD1	few	TRBV30	CAWSVVGQGGTEAFF	TGTGCCTGGAGTGTAGTTGGCCAGGGGGGCACTGAAGCTTTCTTT
TRBJ2-5	TRBD2	-	TRBV9	CASSVGVAGLQETQYF	TGTGCCAGCAGCGTAGGGGTAGCGGGACTCCAAGAGACCCAGTACTTC
TRBJ2-5	TRBD1	-	TRBV18	CASSPLGLDRGQETQYF	TGTGCCAGCTCACCACTCGGATTAGACAGGGGACAAGAGACCCAGTACTTC
TRBJ1-1	-	few	TRBV7-3	CASSLGGAEAFF	TGTGCCAGCAGCCTCGGGGGGGCTGAAGCTTTCTTT
TRBJ1-4	-	-	TRBV11-3	CASSFEGELTSNEKLFF	TGTGCCAGCAGCTTCGAGGGCGAACTAACGTCGAATGAAAAACTGTTTTTT
TRBJ2-5	TRBD2	few	TRBV5-1	CASSLAPSGSGEQYF	TGCGCCAGCAGCTTGGCTCCTAGCGGGAGTGGGGAGCAGTACTTC
TRBJ2-5	TRBD1	-	TRBV18	CASSPLPGQGGETQYF	TGTGCCAGCTCACCACTACCGGGACAGGGAGGGGAGACCCAGTACTTC
TRBJ2-3	TRBD1	once	TRBV4-1	CASSLSPPGTGTDTQYF	TGCGCCAGCAGCCTTTCCCCCCCCGGGACAGGGACAGATACGCAGTATTTT